This TCR beta chain was captured by sequencing in a study of blood T cell repertoires in COVID-19. Study-wide background: Researchers got acute and convalescent COVID-19 samples from the United States, Italy and Spain.

Method: immunoSEQ multiplex PCR; TCRdb's copy keeps in-frame clones and lacks some. The table has roughly 60,000 clones, around 87% seen once; the top ten hold about 7.4%. This CDR3 spans 14 amino acids. CDR1 is SEHNR, CDR2 FQNEAQ, per germline (reference sequence). Trimming pared 5 bases from V and 2 bases from J, leaving 11 bases between. This chain links TRBV7-9 with TRBJ2-3, with D possibly matching TRBD2 (5 bases). This clonotype was sampled from a human donor with active COVID-19. The donor label of this sample is uncertain. Input material: peripheral blood. CDR3 sequence reads: CASSREGFTDTQYF. CDR3 bases: TGTGCCAGCAGCCGTGAGGGTTTCACAGATACGCAGTATTTT.